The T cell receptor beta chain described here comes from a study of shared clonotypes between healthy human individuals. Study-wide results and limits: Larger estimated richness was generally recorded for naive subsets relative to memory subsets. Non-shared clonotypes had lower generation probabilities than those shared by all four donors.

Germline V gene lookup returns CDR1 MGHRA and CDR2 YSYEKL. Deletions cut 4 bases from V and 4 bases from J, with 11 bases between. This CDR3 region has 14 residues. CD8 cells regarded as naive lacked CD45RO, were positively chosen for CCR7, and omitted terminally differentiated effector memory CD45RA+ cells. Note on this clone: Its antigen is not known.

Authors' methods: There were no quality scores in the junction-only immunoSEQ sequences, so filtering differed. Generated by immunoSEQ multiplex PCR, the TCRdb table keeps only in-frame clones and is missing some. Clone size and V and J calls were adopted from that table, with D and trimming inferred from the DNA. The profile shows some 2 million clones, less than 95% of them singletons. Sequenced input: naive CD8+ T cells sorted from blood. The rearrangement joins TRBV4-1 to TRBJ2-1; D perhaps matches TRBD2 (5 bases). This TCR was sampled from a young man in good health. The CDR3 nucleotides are TGCGCCAGCAGCCTACGCGGGCTTTACAATGAGCAGTTCTTC. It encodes CASSLRGLYNEQFF.